These 14 T cell receptor beta chains originate from one sample sequenced in a study of CD8 T cells in Susac syndrome. cDNA came from about 0.5 to 1 ug RNA primed by random hexamers. Each CDR3 protein gets one entry after TCRdb re-called the immunoSEQ multiplex PCR reads with MiXCR. The table records some 140,000 distinct CDR3 sequences, under 95% of them present only once. The material sequenced was CD8+ T cells from PBMCs. The receptors stem from a human donor with multiple sclerosis.

The genes are TRBV28 and TRBJ1-1, with unresolved D. This CDR3 is 14 amino acids long. Germline V lookup: CDR1 MDHEN, CDR2 SYDVKM. Between the trimmed V and J ends, which lost 8 bases and 0 bases, there was a span of 13 bases. The CDR3 DNA is TGTGCCAGCCTACAGCAAATGATGAACACTGAAGCTTTCTTT. This codes for CASLQQMMNTEAFF.

The V and J genes are TRBV6-5 and TRBJ2-7; 7 bases are shared with TRBD1. Germline trimming cut 2 bases from V and 3 bases from J; bases unmatched to any gene: 4. The CDR3 is made up of 14 amino acids. CDR1 and CDR2 (germline): MNHEY, SVGAGI. CDR3 amino acids: CASSYGGQIYEQYF. The DNA of the CDR3 is TGTGCCAGCAGTTACGGGGGACAGATCTACGAGCAGTACTTC.

This chain uses TRBV28 with TRBJ1-4; D unclear. V lost 5 bases and J 4 bases, leaving 8 bases between the germline ends. Germline V CDR1 and CDR2: MDHEN, SYDVKM. The CDR3 has 13 residues. CDR3 coding DNA: TGTGCCAGCAGTACCGGGCTTAATGAAAAACTGTTTTTT. Protein sequence: CASSTGLNEKLFF. Supplemented by reference TRBV28 and TRBJ1-4, the full variable domain reads DVKVTQSSRYLVKRTGEKVFLECVQDMDHENMFWYRQDPGLGLRLIYFSYDVKMKEKGDIPEGYSVSREKKERFSLILESASTNQTSMYLCASSTGLNEKLFFGSGTQLSVL.

The rearrangement links TRBV7-2 to TRBJ1-2; 9 positions agree with TRBD1. Germline V gene lookup returns CDR1 SGHTA and CDR2 FQGNSA. The length of the CDR3 is 13 residues. The V and J ends lost 5 bases and 8 bases, in that order; junction bases with no gene match: 6. DNA for the CDR3: TGTGCCAGCAGCGAGGACAGGGGATCCGGCTACACCTTC. This sequence encodes CASSEDRGSGYTF. The full variable domain, rest sourced from reference TRBV7-2 and TRBJ1-2, is GAGVSQSPSNKVTEKGKDVELRCDPISGHTALYWYRQSLGQGLEFLIYFQGNSAPDKSGLPSDRFSAERTGGSVSTLTIQRTQQEDSAVYLCASSEDRGSGYTFGSGTRLTVV.

This clonotype was seen only once. The rearrangement uses TRBV4-3 and TRBJ1-1, with D possibly being TRBD1 (6 bases). Germline values: CDR1 LGHNA, CDR2 YSLEER. This CDR3 region has 15 residues. Trimming left V 4 bases short and J 5 bases short, with 17 bases between. The CDR3 is CASSRTLGGGTEAFF. For the CDR3, the DNA is TGCGCCAGCAGCCGGACTCTGGGGGGCGGGACTGAAGCTTTCTTT.

This rearrangement joins TRBV7-7 to TRBJ1-1; D uncertain. The CDR3 extends over 14 amino acids. CDR1 SSHAT and CDR2 FNYEAQ come from the germline V gene (reference sequence). Trimming left V 1 base short and J 5 bases short, with 11 bases between. CDR3 in amino acids: CASSLVEGGTEAFF. The CDR3 nucleotides are TGTGCCAGCAGCTTAGTGGAGGGTGGGACTGAAGCTTTCTTT.

The chain employs TRBV29-1 and TRBJ1-1, with 7 positions matching TRBD1. V was clipped by 7 bases and J by 8 bases; unmatched bases: 10. The CDR3 consists of 12 residues. CDR1 is SQVTM, CDR2 ANQGSEA, per germline. CDR3 residues: CSADLGQAEAFF. The CDR3 DNA is TGCAGCGCCGACCTCGGACAGGCGGAAGCTTTCTTT.

This clonotype occurred once. The CDR3 region is CASKIGTASNTEAFF. The CDR3 nucleotides read TGTGCCAGTAAGATAGGGACAGCCTCGAACACTGAAGCTTTCTTT. This chain links TRBV19 with TRBJ1-1; 7 bases are a match to TRBD1. The germline CDR1 and CDR2 sequences are LNHDA and SQIVND (reference sequence). The CDR3 extends over 15 amino acids. V was clipped by 7 bases and J by 1 base; unmatched bases: 9.

J is TRBJ2-1 and V is TRBV2, with no clear D. Trimming left V 3 bases short and J 8 bases short, with 5 bases between. This CDR3 has 11 residues. Germline V gene sequence: CDR1 SNHLY, CDR2 FYNNEI. As DNA, the CDR3 is TGTGCCAGCAGTGAGGTGTATGAGCAGTTCTTC. It is translated as CASSEVYEQFF.

The chain recombines TRBV2 with TRBJ2-1; D uncertain. The length of the CDR3 is 12 residues. With 6 bases removed from V and 2 bases from J, the gap between germline ends came to 5 bases. Germline CDR1 and CDR2: SNHLY and FYNNEI. The CDR3 region has the DNA TGTGCCAGCAGGCCTCCCTACAATGAGCAGTTCTTC. This encodes CASRPPYNEQFF.

The rearrangement links TRBV6-6 to TRBJ2-7; either TRBD1 or TRBD2 may supply D (5 bases each). The CDR3 sequence is 12 residues long. The germline CDR1 and CDR2 sequences are MNHNY and SVGAGI (reference sequence). Trimming shortened V by 7 bases and J by 4 bases, and 11 bases separated the two germline ends. CDR3: CASTYGGYEQYF. The CDR3 DNA reads TGTGCCAGCACCTATGGGGGATACGAGCAGTACTTC.

This rearrangement joins TRBV30 to TRBJ1-5; no reliable D call. This CDR3 has 13 residues. Trimming took 0 bases from V and 5 from J, leaving 8 bases between them. Germline lookup yields CDR1 GTSNPN and CDR2 SVGIG (reference sequence). In DNA form, the CDR3 reads TGTGCCTGGAGTGTAGAGATAGATCAGCCCCAGCATTTT. Its translation is CAWSVEIDQPQHF.

The chain employs TRBV2 and TRBJ1-1; D ambiguous. The CDR3 is made up of 13 amino acids. V lost 7 bases and J lost 1, with 10 bases in between. Looked up from germline, CDR1 is SNHLY and CDR2 is FYNNEI. The CDR3 is CASNGWTNTEAFF. The CDR3, as DNA: TGTGCCAGCAACGGGTGGACGAACACTGAAGCTTTCTTT.

The chain recombines TRBV27 with TRBJ2-5; either TRBD1 or TRBD2 may supply D (5 bases each). The CDR3 runs 13 residues. Germline CDR1 and CDR2: MNHEY and SMNVEV (reference sequence). V lost 6 bases, J lost 5 bases, and 13 bases lay in between. The CDR3 sequence is CASSERGDETQYF. In DNA, the CDR3 is TGTGCCAGCAGCGAGAGGGGCGATGAGACCCAGTACTTC.